This T cell receptor (beta chain) comes out of a study of beta chain features in type 1 diabetes. The study, taken as a whole, reports: All four CD4+ subsets of Type 1 diabetes patients contained TCRB CDR3s that were moderately but significantly shorter.

A word on this clone: Its antigen is not known. A single base separates this from a much larger clone, so it may be a read error.

Expressed TCRB transcripts were sequenced because the entire RNA isolate underwent reverse transcription. TCRdb's copy holds only in-frame clones and misses some; the assay was immunoSEQ multiplex PCR. The sample consists of just under 150,000 clones, about 13% of them appearing once. In germline, CDR1 is SQVTM, CDR2 ANQGSEA. The V end was cut by 7 bases, the J end by 2 bases, with 13 bases between. The CDR3 runs to 13 residues. The specimen was central memory CD4+ T cells from blood. This chain joins TRBV29-1 and TRBJ2-3; D is possibly TRBD2 (7 bases). The TCR sequence derives from a man in his late teens or twenties with type 1 diabetes. CDR3 coding DNA: TGCAGCGAGAGGGGGACTACCACAGATACGCAGTATTTT. Encoded protein: CSERGTTTDTQYF.